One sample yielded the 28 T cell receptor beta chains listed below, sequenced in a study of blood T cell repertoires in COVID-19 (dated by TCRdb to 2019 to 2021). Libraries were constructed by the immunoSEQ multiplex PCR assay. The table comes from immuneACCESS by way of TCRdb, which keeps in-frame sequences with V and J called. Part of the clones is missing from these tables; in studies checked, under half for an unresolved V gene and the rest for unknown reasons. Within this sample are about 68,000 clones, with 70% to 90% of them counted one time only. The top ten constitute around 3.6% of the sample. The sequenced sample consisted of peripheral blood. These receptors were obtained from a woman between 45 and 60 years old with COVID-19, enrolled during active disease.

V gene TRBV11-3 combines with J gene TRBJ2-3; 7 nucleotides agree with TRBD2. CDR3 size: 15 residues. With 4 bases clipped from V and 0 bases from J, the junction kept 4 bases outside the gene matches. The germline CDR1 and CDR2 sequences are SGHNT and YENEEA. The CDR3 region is CASSSGGSSTDTQYF. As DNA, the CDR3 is TGTGCCAGCAGCTCTGGCGGGAGTAGCACAGATACGCAGTATTTT.

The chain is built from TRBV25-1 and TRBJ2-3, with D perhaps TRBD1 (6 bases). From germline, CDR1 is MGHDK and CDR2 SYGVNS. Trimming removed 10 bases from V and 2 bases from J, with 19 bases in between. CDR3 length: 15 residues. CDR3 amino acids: CATTRLDSNTDTQYF. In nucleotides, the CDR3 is TGTGCCACAACTCGTCTGGACAGTAACACAGATACGCAGTATTTT.

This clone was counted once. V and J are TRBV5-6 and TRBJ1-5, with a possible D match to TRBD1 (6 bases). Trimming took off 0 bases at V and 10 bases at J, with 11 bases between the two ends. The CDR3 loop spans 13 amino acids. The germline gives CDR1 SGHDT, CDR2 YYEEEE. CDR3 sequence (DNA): TGTGCCAGCAGCTTGGGCACAGGGTTACCCCAGCATTTT. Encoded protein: CASSLGTGLPQHF.

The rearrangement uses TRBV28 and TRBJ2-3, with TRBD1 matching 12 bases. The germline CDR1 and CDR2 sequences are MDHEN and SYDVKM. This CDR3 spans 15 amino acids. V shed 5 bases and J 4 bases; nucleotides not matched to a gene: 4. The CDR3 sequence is CASSRDRGRADTQYF. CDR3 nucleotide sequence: TGTGCCAGCAGTCGGGACAGGGGGCGCGCAGATACGCAGTATTTT.

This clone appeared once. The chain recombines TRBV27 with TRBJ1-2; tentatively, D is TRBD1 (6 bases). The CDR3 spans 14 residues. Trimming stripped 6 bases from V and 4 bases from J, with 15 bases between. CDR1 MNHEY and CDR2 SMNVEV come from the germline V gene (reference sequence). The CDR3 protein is CASSLKQGTYGYTF. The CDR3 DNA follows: TGTGCCAGCAGCCTTAAACAGGGAACCTATGGCTACACCTTC.

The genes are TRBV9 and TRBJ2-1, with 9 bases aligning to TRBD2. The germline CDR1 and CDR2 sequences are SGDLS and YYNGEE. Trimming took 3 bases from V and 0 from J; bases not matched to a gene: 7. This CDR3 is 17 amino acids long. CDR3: CASSASTSGSSYNEQFF. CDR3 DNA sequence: TGTGCCAGCAGCGCCTCGACTAGCGGAAGCTCCTACAATGAGCAGTTCTTC. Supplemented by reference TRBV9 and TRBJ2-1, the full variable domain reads DSGVTQTPKHLITATGQRVTLRCSPRSGDLSVYWYQQSLDQGLQFLIQYYNGEERAKGNILERFSAQQFPDLHSELNLSSLELGDSALYFCASSASTSGSSYNEQFFGPGTRLTVL.

The CDR3 loop reads CASSTASHNEQFF. DNA for the CDR3: TGCGCCAGCAGCACCGCTAGCCACAATGAGCAGTTCTTC. The chain has TRBV5-1 and TRBJ2-1; D perhaps matches TRBD2 (5 bases). CDR1 and CDR2 from the germline V gene are SGHRS and YFSETQ. Trimming removed 4 bases from V and 5 bases from J, with 10 bases in between. This CDR3 contains 13 residues.

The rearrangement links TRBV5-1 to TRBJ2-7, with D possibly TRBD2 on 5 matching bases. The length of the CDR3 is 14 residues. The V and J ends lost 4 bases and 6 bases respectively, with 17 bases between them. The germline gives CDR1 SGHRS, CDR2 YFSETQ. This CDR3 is CASSPDPGVLEQYF. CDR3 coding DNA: TGCGCCAGCAGCCCCGACCCCGGGGTCCTCGAGCAGTACTTC.

CDR3 DNA sequence: TGTGCCATCAGTGAGCCGGGACAGGGTAGTAGCACTGAAGCTTTCTTT. This codes for CAISEPGQGSSTEAFF. The chain couples TRBV10-3 to TRBJ1-1; 9 bases fit TRBD1. V shed 2 bases and J 4 bases; nucleotides not matched to a gene: 8. CDR3 length: 16 residues. Per the germline V gene, CDR1 is ENHRY and CDR2 is SYGVKD.

CDR3 region: CASSFMMAGYNEQFF. Written as DNA, the CDR3 is TGTGCCAGCAGTTTCATGATGGCGGGGTACAATGAGCAGTTCTTC. This chain uses TRBV5-4 with TRBJ2-1; tentative D call: TRBD2 (6 bases). Trimming shortened V by 5 bases and J by 4 bases, and 16 bases separated the two germline ends. The CDR3 contains 15 residues. The germline CDR1 and CDR2 sequences are SGHNT and YYREEE (reference sequence).

CDR3 nucleotide sequence: TGTGCCACTGCACGGGACACCTCTGGAAACACCATATATTTT. It codes for CATARDTSGNTIYF. This chain links TRBV7-9 with TRBJ1-3; possible D gene TRBD1, 6 bases. Per the germline V gene, CDR1 is SEHNR and CDR2 is FQNEAQ (reference sequence). This CDR3 contains 14 residues. Trimming removed 10 bases from V and 0 bases from J, with 13 bases in between. The full variable domain, its missing parts supplied by reference TRBV7-9 and TRBJ1-3, is DTGVSQNPRHKITKRGQNVTFRCDPISEHNRLYWYRQTLGQGPEFLTYFQNEAQLEKSRLLSDRFSAERPKGSFSTLEIQRTEQGDSAMYLCATARDTSGNTIYFGEGSWLTVV.

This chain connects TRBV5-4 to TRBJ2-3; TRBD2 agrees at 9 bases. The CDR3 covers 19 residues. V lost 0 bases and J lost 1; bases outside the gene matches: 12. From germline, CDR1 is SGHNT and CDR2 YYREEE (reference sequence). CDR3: CASSLAGASGTLGTDTQYF. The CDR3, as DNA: TGTGCCAGCAGCTTGGCCGGGGCTAGCGGGACTCTGGGCACAGATACGCAGTATTTT.

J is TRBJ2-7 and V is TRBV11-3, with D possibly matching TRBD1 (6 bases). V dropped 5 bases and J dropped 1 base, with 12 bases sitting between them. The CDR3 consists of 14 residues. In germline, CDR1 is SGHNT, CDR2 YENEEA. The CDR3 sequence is CASSPKGGSYEQYF. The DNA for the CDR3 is TGTGCCAGCAGCCCTAAAGGGGGATCCTACGAGCAGTACTTC.

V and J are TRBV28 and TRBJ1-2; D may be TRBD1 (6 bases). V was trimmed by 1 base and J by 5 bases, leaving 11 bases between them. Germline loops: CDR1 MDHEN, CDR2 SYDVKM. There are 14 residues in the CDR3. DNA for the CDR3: TGTGCCAGCAGTTTATATCAGGGGATTTATGGCTACACCTTC. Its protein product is CASSLYQGIYGYTF.

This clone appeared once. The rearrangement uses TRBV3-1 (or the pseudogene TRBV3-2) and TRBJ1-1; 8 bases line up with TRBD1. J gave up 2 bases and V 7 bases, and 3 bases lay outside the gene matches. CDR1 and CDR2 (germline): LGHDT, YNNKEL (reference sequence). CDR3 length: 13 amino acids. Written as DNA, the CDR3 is TGTGCCAGCAAGGGGACAGGAAACACTGAAGCTTTCTTT. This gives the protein CASKGTGNTEAFF.

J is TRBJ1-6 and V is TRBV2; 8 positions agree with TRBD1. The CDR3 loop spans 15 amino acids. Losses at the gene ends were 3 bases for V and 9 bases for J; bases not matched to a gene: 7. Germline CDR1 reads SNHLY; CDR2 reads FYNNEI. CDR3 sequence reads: CASSDIGQGSSPLHF. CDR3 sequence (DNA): TGTGCCAGCAGTGACATCGGACAGGGCAGTTCACCCCTCCACTTT.

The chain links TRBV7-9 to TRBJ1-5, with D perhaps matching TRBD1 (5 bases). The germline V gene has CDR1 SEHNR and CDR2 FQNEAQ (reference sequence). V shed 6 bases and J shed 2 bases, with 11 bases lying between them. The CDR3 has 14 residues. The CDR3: CASSITGGNQPQHF. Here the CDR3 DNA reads TGTGCCAGCAGTATTACAGGCGGCAATCAGCCCCAGCATTTT.

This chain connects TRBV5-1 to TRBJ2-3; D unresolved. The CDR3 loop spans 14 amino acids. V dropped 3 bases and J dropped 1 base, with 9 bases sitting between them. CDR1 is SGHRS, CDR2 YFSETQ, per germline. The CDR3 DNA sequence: TGCGCCAGCAGCTCATTCGGAGGCACAGATACGCAGTATTTT. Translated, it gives CASSSFGGTDTQYF.

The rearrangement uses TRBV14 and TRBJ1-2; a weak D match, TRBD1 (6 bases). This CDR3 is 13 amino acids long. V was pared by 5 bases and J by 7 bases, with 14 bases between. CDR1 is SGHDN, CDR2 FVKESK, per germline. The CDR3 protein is CASSVPGVRGYTF. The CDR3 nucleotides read TGTGCCAGCAGCGTTCCAGGGGTTCGTGGCTACACCTTC.

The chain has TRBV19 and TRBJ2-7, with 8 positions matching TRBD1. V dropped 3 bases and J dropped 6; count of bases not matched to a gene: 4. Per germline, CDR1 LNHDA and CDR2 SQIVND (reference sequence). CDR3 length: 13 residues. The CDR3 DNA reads TGTGCCAGTAGTATTGTGACAGGGGTCGAGCAGTACTTC. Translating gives CASSIVTGVEQYF.

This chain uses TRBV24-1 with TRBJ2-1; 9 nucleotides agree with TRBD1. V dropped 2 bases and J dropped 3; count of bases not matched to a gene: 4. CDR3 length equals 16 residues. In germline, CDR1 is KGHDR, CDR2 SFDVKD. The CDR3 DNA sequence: TGTGCCACCAGTGATTGGTCGGGACAGGGCTACAATGAGCAGTTCTTC. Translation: CATSDWSGQGYNEQFF.

CDR3 nucleotide sequence: TGCAGCGTCTTTAGCGGGACCTCCTACAATGAGCAGTTCTTC. Residues: CSVFSGTSYNEQFF. The chain is built from TRBV29-1 and TRBJ2-1; TRBD2 agrees at 8 bases. Germline CDR1 and CDR2: SQVTM and ANQGSEA. V dropped 6 bases and J dropped 0; count of bases not matched to a gene: 4. The CDR3 is 14 residues long.

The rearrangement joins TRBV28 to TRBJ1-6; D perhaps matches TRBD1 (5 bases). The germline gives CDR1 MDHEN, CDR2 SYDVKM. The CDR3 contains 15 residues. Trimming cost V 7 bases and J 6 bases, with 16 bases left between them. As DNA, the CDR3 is TGTGCCAGCAACATGGGAGGGACTAGTAATTCACCCCTCCACTTT. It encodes CASNMGGTSNSPLHF.

The CDR3 DNA reads as TGTGCCAGCGGGACAGGGTCCTACAATGAGCAGTTCTTC. It encodes CASGTGSYNEQFF. This chain connects TRBV28 to TRBJ2-1, with 9 bases identical to TRBD1. The germline V gene encodes CDR1 MDHEN and CDR2 SYDVKM. The CDR3 totals 13 residues. Trimming removed 8 bases from V and 1 base from J; junction bases left unmatched: 0.

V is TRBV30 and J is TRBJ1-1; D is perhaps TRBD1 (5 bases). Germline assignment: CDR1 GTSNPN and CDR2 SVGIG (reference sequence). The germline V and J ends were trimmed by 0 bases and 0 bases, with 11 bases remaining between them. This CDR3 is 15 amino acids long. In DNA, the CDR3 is TGTGCCTGGAGTGTACTGGGGCGGATGAACACTGAAGCTTTCTTT. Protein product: CAWSVLGRMNTEAFF.

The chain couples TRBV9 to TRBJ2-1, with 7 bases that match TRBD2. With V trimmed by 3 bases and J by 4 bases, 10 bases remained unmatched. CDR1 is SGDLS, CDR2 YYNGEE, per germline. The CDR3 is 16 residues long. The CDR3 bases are TGTGCCAGCAGCGGAGCGGGACTCAATTCTTACAATGAGCAGTTCTTC. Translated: CASSGAGLNSYNEQFF.

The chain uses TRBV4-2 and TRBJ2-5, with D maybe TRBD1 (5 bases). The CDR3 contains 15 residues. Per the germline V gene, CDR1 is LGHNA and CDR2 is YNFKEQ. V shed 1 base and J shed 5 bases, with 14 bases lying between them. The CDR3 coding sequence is TGTGCCAGCAGCCAAGGGGCCAGGGCGGCGGAGACCCAGTACTTC. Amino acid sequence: CASSQGARAAETQYF.

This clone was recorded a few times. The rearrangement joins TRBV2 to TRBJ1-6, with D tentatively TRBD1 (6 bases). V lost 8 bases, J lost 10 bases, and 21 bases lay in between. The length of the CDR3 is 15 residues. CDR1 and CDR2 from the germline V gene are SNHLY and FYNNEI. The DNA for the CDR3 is TGTGCCAGCGAGGGGAACCGGGACAAAGGGTCACCCCTCCACTTT. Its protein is CASEGNRDKGSPLHF.